This TCR beta chain was retrieved from a study of HIV-infected patients and healthy controls. Across the study: About two thirds of the sixteen became undetectable by the second bleed, and all after another year of therapy. General study results and limits: HIV-infected patients shared fewer CDR3 sequences between individuals than healthy controls.

Antiretroviral therapy had run roughly three months, about 14 weeks, before follow-up blood collection. Whole blood was used without fractionation, so all unsorted peripheral T cells were included. cDNA was made from approximately 0.55 ug RNA using alpha and beta constant primers. Separate chain-specific third strand synthesis with multiplexing indices produced the alpha and beta libraries. The cDNA received a 5' RACE adapter containing a random hexamer plus an SP2 sequencing primer site. TCRdb independently ran MiXCR on the 5' RACE reads; one entry per CDR3 protein. This sample has roughly 7,000 distinct CDR3 sequences; roughly 7.4% occur once, and the top ten carry roughly 15%. This clonotype ranks as medium-sized (0.01 to 0.1%). What it recognizes is unknown. Germline V CDR1 and CDR2: SQVTM, ANQGSEA. The CDR3 is 11 residues long. V shed 1 base and J shed 7 bases, with 7 bases lying between them.

The rearrangement joins TRBV29-1 to TRBJ1-1; D is ambiguous. This receptor was taken from an adult with HIV infection. This specimen consisted of blood, obtained during antiretroviral therapy. CDR3 nucleotides: TGCAGCGTTGAAGGGGTTGTTGAAGCTTTCTTT. Protein product: CSVEGVVEAFF. Looking up the rest from reference TRBV29-1 and TRBJ1-1 gives the full variable domain: SAVISQKPSRDICQRGTSLTIQCQVDSQVTMMFWYRQQPGQSLTLIATANQGSEATYESGFVIDKFPISRPNLTFSTLTVSNMSPEDSSIYLCSVEGVVEAFFGQGTRLTVV.